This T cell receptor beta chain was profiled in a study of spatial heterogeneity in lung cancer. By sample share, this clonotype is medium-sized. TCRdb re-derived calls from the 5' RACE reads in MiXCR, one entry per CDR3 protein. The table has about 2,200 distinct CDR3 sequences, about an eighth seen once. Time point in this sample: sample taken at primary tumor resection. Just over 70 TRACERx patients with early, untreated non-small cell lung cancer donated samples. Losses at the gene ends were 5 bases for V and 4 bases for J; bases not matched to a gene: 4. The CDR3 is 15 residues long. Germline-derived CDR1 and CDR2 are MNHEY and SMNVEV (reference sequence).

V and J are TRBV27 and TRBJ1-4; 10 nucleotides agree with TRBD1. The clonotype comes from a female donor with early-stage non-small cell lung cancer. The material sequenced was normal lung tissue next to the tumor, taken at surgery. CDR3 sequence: CASSGRDRGNEKLFF. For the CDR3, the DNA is TGTGCCAGCAGTGGTCGGGACAGGGGTAATGAAAAACTGTTTTTT.